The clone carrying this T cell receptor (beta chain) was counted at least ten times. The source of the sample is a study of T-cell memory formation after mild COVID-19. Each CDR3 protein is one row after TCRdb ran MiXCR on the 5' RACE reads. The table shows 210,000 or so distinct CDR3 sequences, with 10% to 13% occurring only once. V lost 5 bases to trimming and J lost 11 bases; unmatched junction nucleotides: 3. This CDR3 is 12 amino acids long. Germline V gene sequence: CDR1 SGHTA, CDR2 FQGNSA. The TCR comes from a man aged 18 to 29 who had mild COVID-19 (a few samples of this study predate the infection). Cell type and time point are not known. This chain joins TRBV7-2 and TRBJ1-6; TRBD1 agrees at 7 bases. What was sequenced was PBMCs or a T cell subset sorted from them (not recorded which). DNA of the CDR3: TGTGCCAGCAGCGGACAGGTACCACCCCTCCACTTT. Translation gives CASSGQVPPLHF.